The 2 T cell receptor beta chains below all came from one sample that was sequenced in a study of CD8 T cells in Susac syndrome. An amount of RNA that ranged from 0.5 to 1 ug was reverse transcribed with random hexamers. TCRdb re-called the immunoSEQ multiplex PCR reads through MiXCR, storing one row per CDR3 protein. Here the sample spans around 200,000 distinct CDR3 sequences, roughly 94% being singletons. The sample comprised CD4+ T cells from PBMCs. These receptor sequences come from a human donor with multiple sclerosis.

The rearrangement joins TRBV3-1 to TRBJ1-5; possible D gene TRBD1, 5 bases. Between the trimmed V and J ends, which lost 1 base and 3 bases, there was a span of 7 bases. The CDR3 contains 14 residues. CDR1 is LGHDT and CDR2 is YNNKEL in the germline V gene (reference sequence). The CDR3 coding sequence is TGTGCCAGCAGCCAAGCACAGGACAATCAGCCCCAGCATTTT. It codes for CASSQAQDNQPQHF.

The chain carries TRBV25-1 and TRBJ2-7; D is uncertain. The CDR3 consists of 11 residues. V was trimmed by 5 bases and J by 0 bases, leaving 2 bases between them. CDR1 and CDR2 from the germline V gene are MGHDK and SYGVNS. The CDR3 bases are TGTGCCAGCAGTATCTCCTACGAGCAGTACTTC. Encoded protein: CASSISYEQYF.